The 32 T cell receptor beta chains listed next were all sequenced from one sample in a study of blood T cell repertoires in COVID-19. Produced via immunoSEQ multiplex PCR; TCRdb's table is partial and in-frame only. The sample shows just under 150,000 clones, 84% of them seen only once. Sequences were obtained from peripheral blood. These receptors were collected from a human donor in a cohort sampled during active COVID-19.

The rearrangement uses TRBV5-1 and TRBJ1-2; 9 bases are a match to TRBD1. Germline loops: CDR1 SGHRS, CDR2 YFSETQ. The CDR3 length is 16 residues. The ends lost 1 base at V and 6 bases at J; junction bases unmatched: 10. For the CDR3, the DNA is TGCGCCAGCAGCTTGATAAACAGGGGGCAAGGCAATGGCTACACCTTC. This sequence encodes CASSLINRGQGNGYTF.

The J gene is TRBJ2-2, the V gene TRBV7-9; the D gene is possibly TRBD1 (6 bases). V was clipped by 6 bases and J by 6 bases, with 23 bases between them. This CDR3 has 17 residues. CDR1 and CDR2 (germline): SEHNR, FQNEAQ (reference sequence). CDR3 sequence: CASSGRYRGEGAGELFF. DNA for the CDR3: TGTGCCAGCAGTGGCCGTTATCGGGGAGAGGGGGCCGGGGAGCTGTTTTTT.

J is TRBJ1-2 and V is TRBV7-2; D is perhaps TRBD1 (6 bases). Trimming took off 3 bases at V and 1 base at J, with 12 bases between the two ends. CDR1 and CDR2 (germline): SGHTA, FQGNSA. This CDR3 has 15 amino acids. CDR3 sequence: CASSLGGAGNYGYTF. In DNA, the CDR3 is TGTGCCAGCAGCTTGGGGGGGGCTGGTAACTATGGCTACACCTTC.

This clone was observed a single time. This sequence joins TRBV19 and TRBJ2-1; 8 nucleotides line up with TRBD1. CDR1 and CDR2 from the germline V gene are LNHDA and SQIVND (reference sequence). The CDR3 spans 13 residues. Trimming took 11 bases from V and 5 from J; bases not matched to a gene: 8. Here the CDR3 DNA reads TGTGCCGCAGGGCAGGGGGCGGACAATGAGCAGTTCTTC. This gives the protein CAAGQGADNEQFF.

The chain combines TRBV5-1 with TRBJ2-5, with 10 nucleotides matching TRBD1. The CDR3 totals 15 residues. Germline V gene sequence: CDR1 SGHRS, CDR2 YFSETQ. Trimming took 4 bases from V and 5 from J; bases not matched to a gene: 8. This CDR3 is CASSQMGQGLETQYF. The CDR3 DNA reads TGCGCCAGCAGCCAGATGGGACAGGGGTTGGAGACCCAGTACTTC.

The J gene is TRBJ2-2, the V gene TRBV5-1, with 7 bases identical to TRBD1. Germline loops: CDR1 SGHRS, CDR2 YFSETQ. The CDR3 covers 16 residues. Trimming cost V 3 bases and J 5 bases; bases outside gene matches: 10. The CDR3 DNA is TGCGCCAGCAGCTCAACAGGGGTCATAGGAACCGGGGAGCTGTTTTTT. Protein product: CASSSTGVIGTGELFF.

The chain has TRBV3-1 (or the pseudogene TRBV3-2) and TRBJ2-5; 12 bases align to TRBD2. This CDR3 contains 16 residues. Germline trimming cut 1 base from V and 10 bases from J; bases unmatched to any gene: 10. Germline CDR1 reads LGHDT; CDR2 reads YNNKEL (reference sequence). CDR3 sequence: CASSQGTPSGRADQYF. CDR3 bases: TGTGCCAGCAGCCAAGGGACTCCTAGCGGGAGGGCCGACCAGTACTTC.

CDR3 bases: TGTGCCAGCAGTTTGTACAAGGGAGTTCGCACAGATACGCAGTATTTT. Its translation: CASSLYKGVRTDTQYF. V usage is TRBV27 and J usage is TRBJ2-3, with TRBD2 as a possible D gene (5 bases). Trimming removed 3 bases from V and 1 base from J, with 14 bases in between. Germline V lookup: CDR1 MNHEY, CDR2 SMNVEV (reference sequence). This CDR3 has 16 amino acids.

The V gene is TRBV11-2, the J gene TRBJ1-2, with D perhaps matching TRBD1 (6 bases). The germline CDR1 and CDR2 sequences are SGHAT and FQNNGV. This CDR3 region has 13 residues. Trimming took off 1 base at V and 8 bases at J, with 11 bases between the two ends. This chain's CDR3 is CASSLAGERGYTF. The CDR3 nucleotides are TGTGCCAGCAGCTTAGCAGGGGAGCGGGGCTACACCTTC.

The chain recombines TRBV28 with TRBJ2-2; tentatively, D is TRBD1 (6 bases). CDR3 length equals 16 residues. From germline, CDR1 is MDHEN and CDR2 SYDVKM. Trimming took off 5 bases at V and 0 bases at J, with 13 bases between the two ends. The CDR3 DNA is TGTGCCAGCAGTCTGGACAGCTTCGCGAACACCGGGGAGCTGTTTTTT. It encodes CASSLDSFANTGELFF.

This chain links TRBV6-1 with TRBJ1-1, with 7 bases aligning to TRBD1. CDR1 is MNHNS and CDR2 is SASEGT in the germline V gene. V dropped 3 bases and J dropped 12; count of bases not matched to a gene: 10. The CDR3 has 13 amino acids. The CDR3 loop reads CASSDVTGDSSFF. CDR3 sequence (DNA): TGTGCCAGCAGTGACGTAACAGGGGACTCGTCTTTCTTT.

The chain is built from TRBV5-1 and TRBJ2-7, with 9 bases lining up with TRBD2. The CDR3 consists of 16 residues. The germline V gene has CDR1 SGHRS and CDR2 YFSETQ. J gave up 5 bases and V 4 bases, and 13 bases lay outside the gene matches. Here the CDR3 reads CASSRNAGGSLNEQYV. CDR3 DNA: TGCGCCAGCAGCCGGAATGCGGGAGGGAGTCTTAACGAGCAGTACGTC.

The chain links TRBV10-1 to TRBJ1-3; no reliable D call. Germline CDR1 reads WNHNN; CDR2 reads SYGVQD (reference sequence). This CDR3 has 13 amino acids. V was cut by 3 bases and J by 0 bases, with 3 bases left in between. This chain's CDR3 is CASSDGSGNTIYF. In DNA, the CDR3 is TGCGCCAGCAGTGACGGCTCTGGAAACACCATATATTTT.

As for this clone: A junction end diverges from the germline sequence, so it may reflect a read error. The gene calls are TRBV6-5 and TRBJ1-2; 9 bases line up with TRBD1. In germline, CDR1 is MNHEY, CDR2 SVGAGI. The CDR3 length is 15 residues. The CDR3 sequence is CASRPRDRAGYGYAF. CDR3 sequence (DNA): TGTGCCAGCAGACCACGGGACAGGGCGGGCTATGGCTACGCCTTC.

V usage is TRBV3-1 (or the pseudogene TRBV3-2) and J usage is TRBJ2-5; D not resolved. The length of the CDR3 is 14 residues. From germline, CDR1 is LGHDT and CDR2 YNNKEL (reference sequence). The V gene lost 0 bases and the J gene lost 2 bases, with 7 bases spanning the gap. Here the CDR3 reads CASSQDIRQETQYF. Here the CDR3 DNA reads TGTGCCAGCAGCCAAGATATCAGGCAAGAGACCCAGTACTTC.

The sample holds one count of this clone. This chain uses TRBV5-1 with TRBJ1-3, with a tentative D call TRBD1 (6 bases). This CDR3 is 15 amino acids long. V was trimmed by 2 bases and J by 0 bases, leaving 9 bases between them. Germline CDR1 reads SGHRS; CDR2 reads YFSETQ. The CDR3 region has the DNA TGCGCCAGCAGCTTTACAGGGAACTCTGGAAACACCATATATTTT. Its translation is CASSFTGNSGNTIYF. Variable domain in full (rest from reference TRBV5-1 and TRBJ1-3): KAGVTQTPRYLIKTRGQQVTLSCSPISGHRSVSWYQQTPGQGLQFLFEYFSETQRNKGNFPGRFSGRQFSNSRSEMNVSTLELGDSALYLCASSFTGNSGNTIYFGEGSWLTVV.

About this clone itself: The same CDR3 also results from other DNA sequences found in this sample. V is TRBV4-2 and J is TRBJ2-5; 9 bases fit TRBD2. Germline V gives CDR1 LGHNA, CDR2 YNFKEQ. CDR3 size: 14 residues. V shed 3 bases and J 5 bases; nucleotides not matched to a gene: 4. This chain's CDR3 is CASSQGTSRETQYF. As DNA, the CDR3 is TGTGCCAGCAGCCAGGGGACTAGCCGCGAGACCCAGTACTTC.

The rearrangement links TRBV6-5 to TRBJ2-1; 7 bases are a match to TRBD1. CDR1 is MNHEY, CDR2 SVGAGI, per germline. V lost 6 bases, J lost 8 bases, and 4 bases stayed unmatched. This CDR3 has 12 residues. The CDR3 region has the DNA TGTGCCAGCAGAGAGGGGGCGCATGAGCAGTTCTTC. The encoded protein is CASREGAHEQFF.

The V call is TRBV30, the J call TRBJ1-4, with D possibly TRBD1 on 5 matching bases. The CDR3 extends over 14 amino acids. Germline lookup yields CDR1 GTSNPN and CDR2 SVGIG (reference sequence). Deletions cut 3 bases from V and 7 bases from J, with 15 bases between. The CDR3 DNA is TGTGCCTGGAGGGCACTGACAGTCGGTGAAAAACTGTTTTTT. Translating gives CAWRALTVGEKLFF.

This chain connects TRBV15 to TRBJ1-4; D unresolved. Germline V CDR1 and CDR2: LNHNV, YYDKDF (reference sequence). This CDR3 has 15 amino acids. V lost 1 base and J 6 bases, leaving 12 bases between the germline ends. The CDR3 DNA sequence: TGTGCCACCAGCAGAGGAGGGTTATTCGATGAAAAACTGTTTTTT. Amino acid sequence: CATSRGGLFDEKLFF.

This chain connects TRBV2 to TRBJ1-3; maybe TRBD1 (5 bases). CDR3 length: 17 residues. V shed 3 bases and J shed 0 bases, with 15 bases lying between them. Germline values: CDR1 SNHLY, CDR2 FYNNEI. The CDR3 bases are TGTGCCAGCAGTGATGGCGGTCTCAGGGTCTCTGGAAACACCATATATTTT. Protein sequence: CASSDGGLRVSGNTIYF.

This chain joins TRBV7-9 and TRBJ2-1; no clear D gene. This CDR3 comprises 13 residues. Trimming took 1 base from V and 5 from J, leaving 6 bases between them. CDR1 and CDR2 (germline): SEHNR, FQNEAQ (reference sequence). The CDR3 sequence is CASSLGLHNEQFF. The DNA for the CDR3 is TGTGCCAGCAGCTTAGGACTGCACAATGAGCAGTTCTTC.

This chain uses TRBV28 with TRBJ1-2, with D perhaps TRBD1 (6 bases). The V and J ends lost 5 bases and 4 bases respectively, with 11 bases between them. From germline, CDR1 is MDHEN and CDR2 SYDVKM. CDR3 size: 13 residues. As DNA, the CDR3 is TGTGCCAGCAGTACAACAGGGATCTATGGCTACACCTTC. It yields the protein CASSTTGIYGYTF.

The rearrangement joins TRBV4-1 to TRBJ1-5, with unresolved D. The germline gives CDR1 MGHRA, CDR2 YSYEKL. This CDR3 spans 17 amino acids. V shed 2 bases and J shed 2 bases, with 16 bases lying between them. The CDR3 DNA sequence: TGCGCCAGCAGCCAATGGCTAGGATACGGGGGCAATCAGCCCCAGCATTTT. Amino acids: CASSQWLGYGGNQPQHF.

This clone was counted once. CDR3 protein: CATSLGDTEAFF. CDR3 bases: TGTGCCACCAGCCTAGGGGATACTGAAGCTTTCTTT. The chain uses TRBV15 and TRBJ1-1, with a possible D match to TRBD1 (5 bases). The V gene's germline CDR1 is LNHNV and CDR2 YYDKDF (reference sequence). The length of the CDR3 is 12 residues. Trimming pared 5 bases from V and 5 bases from J, leaving 9 bases between.

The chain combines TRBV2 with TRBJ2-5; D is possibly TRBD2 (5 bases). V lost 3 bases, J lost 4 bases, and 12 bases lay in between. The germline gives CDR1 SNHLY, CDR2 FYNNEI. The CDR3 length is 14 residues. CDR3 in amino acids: CASSEGAQRETQYF. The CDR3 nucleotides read TGTGCCAGCAGTGAGGGAGCCCAACGAGAGACCCAGTACTTC.

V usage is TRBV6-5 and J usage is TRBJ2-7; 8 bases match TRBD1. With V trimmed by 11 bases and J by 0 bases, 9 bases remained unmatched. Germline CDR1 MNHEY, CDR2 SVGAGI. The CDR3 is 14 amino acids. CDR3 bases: TGTGCCGCCTACACAGGGGGGCCCTCCTACGAGCAGTACTTC. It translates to CAAYTGGPSYEQYF.

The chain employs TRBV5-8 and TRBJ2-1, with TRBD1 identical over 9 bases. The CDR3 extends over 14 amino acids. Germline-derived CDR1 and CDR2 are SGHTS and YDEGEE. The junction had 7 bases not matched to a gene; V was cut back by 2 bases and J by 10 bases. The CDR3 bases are TGTGCCAGCAGCTTTTGGACAGGGGCAGGCGAGCAGTTCTTC. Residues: CASSFWTGAGEQFF.

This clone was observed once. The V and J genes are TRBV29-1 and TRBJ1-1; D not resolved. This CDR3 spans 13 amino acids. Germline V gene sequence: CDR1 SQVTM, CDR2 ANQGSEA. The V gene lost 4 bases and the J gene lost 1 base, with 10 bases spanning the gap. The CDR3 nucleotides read TGCAGCGTTGTTCAGGCGGGGAACACTGAAGCTTTCTTT. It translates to CSVVQAGNTEAFF.

The CDR3: CASSQGRQGTDTQYF. The CDR3, as DNA: TGTGCCAGCAGCCAGGGGCGGCAAGGCACAGATACGCAGTATTTT. The chain combines TRBV4-2 with TRBJ2-3; tentative D call: TRBD1 (5 bases). V was trimmed by 3 bases and J by 1 base, leaving 11 bases between them. Germline loops: CDR1 LGHNA, CDR2 YNFKEQ. The CDR3 extends over 15 amino acids.

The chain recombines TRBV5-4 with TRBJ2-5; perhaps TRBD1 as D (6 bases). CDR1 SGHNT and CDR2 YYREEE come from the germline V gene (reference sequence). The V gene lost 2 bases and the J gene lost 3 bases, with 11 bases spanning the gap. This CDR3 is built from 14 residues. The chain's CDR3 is CASSFYRVEETQYF. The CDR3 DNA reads TGTGCCAGCAGCTTTTACAGGGTCGAAGAGACCCAGTACTTC.

The CDR3 region is CASSLSGHGLTEAFF. Here the CDR3 DNA reads TGTGCCAGCAGTCTCTCGGGACACGGACTCACTGAAGCTTTCTTT. The chain employs TRBV2 and TRBJ1-1; possible D gene TRBD1, 6 bases. Per the germline V gene, CDR1 is SNHLY and CDR2 is FYNNEI. V gave up 5 bases and J gave up 4 bases, with 17 bases separating them. This CDR3 region has 15 residues.